This T cell receptor beta chain appears in the sequencing data of a study of cytomegalovirus exposure and HLA in healthy donors. It was healthy bone marrow donors who served as donors. This clone was seen a few times. Per the germline V gene, CDR1 is SGHAT and CDR2 is FQNNGV. V gave up 0 bases and J gave up 0 bases, with 12 bases separating them. The CDR3 loop spans 17 amino acids. PCR was performed using 60 Vbeta and 13 Jbeta primers. The protocol was immunoSEQ multiplex PCR, while the TCRdb copy is restricted to in-frame clones and leaves out a portion. The repertoire consists of about 130,000 clones, with around 75% occurring once and the leading ten covering 2.5% to 3.5%.

The TCR was taken from a woman aged 45-65 years in good health and CMV-seronegative. The chain uses TRBV11-2 and TRBJ2-1; perhaps TRBD2 as D (5 bases). The sample comprised PBMCs. The CDR3: CASSLDERGSSYNEQFF. In DNA form, the CDR3 reads TGTGCCAGCAGCTTAGATGAACGGGGTAGCTCCTACAATGAGCAGTTCTTC. Supplemented by reference TRBV11-2 and TRBJ2-1, the full variable domain reads EAGVAQSPRYKIIEKRQSVAFWCNPISGHATLYWYQQILGQGPKLLIQFQNNGVVDDSQLPKDRFSAERLKGVDSTLKIQPAKLEDSAVYLCASSLDERGSSYNEQFFGPGTRLTVL.